This T cell receptor beta chain comes out of a study of response to subunit inactivated influenza vaccine. MiXCR, applied by TCRdb to the RT-PCR reads, yields one record per CDR3 protein. The table records some 500,000 distinct CDR3 sequences, 13% of them present only once. Trimming took 5 bases from V and 3 from J; bases not matched to a gene: 8. The CDR3 sequence is 17 residues long. This clonotype appeared a few times. The receptor's source is a man aged 50-60 years who received an inactivated influenza vaccine. The sample was PBMCs from blood, taken roughly 48 days after vaccination. The genes are TRBV12-3 or TRBV12-4 and TRBJ2-5; the match to TRBD2 covers 14 bases. The CDR3 coding sequence is TGTGCCAGCAGTCCTCCACCGGGACTAGCGGGGGAAGAGACCCAGTACTTC. This codes for CASSPPPGLAGEETQYF.